A selection of T cell receptor beta chains follows, all from one sample in a study of T cells in Graves' hyperthyroidism and ophthalmopathy. TCRdb re-called the multiplex PCR reads with MiXCR, one entry per CDR3 protein. The repertoire holds approximately 400,000 distinct CDR3 sequences, with roughly 13% as singletons. The sequencing sample was made of blood. Receptors originate from a man between 25 and 39 years old with Graves' hyperthyroidism that later progressed to Graves' ophthalmopathy. Both conserved end residues are part of each CDR3. D genes are given only for firm matches. Size tells how often a clone was seen (once, few, many) or the class of an expanded clone, and some rows leave it out.

j_gene | abundance | d_gene | v_gene | CDR3nt | CDR3aa
TRBJ1-6 | . | . | TRBV13 | TGTGCCAGCAGCTCCTCCGGGGCCTCCTATAATTCACCCCTCCACTTT | CASSSSGASYNSPLHF
TRBJ2-5 | . | TRBD1 | TRBV7-2 | TGTGCCAGCAGCCTAAATCATGGACAGGGGGCTCCAGAGACCCAGTACTTC | CASSLNHGQGAPETQYF
TRBJ2-7 | few | . | TRBV19 | TGTGCCAGTAGTATCTACAGGGGGGGTTCCTACGAGCAGTACTTC | CASSIYRGGSYEQYF
TRBJ2-2 | few | TRBD2 | TRBV5-5 | TGTGCCAGCAGCTTGTGGGGGGGACTAAACACCGGGGAGCTGTTTTTT | CASSLWGGLNTGELFF
TRBJ2-5 | many | . | TRBV20-1 | TGCAGTGCTAGAGATTACGCGGGGGAGACCCAGTACTTC | CSARDYAGETQYF
TRBJ1-2 | . | . | TRBV24-1 | TGTGCCACCGAAAGTAACTATGGCTACACCTTC | CATESNYGYTF
TRBJ2-7 | . | . | TRBV20-1 | TGCAGTGCTCCTCAGGGGGGGTCCTACGAGCAGTACTTC | CSAPQGGSYEQYF
TRBJ1-1 | . | . | TRBV4-1 | TGCGCCAGCAGCCAAGATACCAGAACTGGAGCTTTCTTT | CASSQDTRTGAFF
TRBJ1-6 | many | TRBD1 | TRBV28 | TGTGCCAGCAGTTTAGGGGGGACAGGGAATTCACCCCTCCACTTT | CASSLGGTGNSPLHF
TRBJ2-3 | . | TRBD1 | TRBV5-4 | TGTGCCAGCATCCAAACAGGGGGCGGAGGAGATACGCAGTATTTT | CASIQTGGGGDTQYF
TRBJ1-5 | many | . | TRBV20-1 | TGCAGTGCTCTCCGGGGGGCCACCGCCGATCAGCCCCAGCATTTT | CSALRGATADQPQHF
TRBJ2-2 | . | . | TRBV12-5 | TGTGCTAGTGGTTTGGTACATGGGAACACCGGGGAGCTGTTTTTT | CASGLVHGNTGELFF
TRBJ2-7 | few | . | TRBV27 | TGTGCCAGCAGTTTAAACGGGGTACCCTACGAGCAGTACTTC | CASSLNGVPYEQYF
TRBJ1-4 | . | . | TRBV25-1 | TGTGCCAGCCGGAGACACGGGGATGAAAAACTGTTTTTT | CASRRHGDEKLFF
TRBJ1-1 | . | . | TRBV3-1 | TGTGCCAGCAGCCGAGACCGGGAGGCAAGGGGAGCTTTCTTT | CASSRDREARGAFF
TRBJ2-1 | few | TRBD2 | TRBV14 | TGTGCCAGCAGCCAAGACCGGCTAGCGGGTAATGAGCAGTTCTTC | CASSQDRLAGNEQFF
TRBJ2-5 | . | TRBD1 | TRBV30 | TGTGCCTGGAGGCACGGACAGGGGGTGAGGGAGACCCAGTACTTC | CAWRHGQGVRETQYF
TRBJ2-7 | . | . | TRBV20-1 | TGCAGTGCTAGGGCCGGGACTGCGAGCTCCTACGAGCAGTACTTC | CSARAGTASSYEQYF
TRBJ1-3 | many | . | TRBV20-1 | TGCAGTGCTTCGGTGGGAAACACCATATATTTT | CSASVGNTIYF
TRBJ1-2 | many | . | TRBV2 | TGTGCCAGCAGTGGGGGGGTCTATGGCTACACCTTC | CASSGGVYGYTF
TRBJ2-7 | many | . | TRBV11-2 | TGTGCCAGCAGCTCGGGACGGGATAACCTCGAGCAGTACTTC | CASSSGRDNLEQYF
TRBJ2-7 | . | TRBD1 | TRBV7-9 | TGTGCCAGCAGGAAGGACAGGGGAAAAGGCGACTCCTACGAGCAGTACTTC | CASRKDRGKGDSYEQYF
TRBJ1-1 | many | . | TRBV28 | TGTGCCAGCAGTCTAGGGACGACTGAAGCTTTCTTT | CASSLGTTEAFF
TRBJ1-2 | many | TRBD1 | TRBV28 | TGTGCCAGCAGGACAGGGGGCCGGTATGGCTACACCTTC | CASRTGGRYGYTF
TRBJ2-1 | many | TRBD1 | TRBV27 | TGTGCCAGCACCCGGGACAGCAGCTACAATGAGCAGTTCTTC | CASTRDSSYNEQFF
TRBJ1-6 | . | . | TRBV5-5 | TGTGCCAGCAGCTTGGAAGGTCGGAGCTCCTATAATTCACCCCTCCACTTT | CASSLEGRSSYNSPLHF
TRBJ1-2 | few | TRBD1 | TRBV7-9 | TGTGCCAGCAGCTTAGTTGGGACAGCCCTAAACTATGGCTACACCTTC | CASSLVGTALNYGYTF
TRBJ2-5 | . | TRBD2 | TRBV12-3/TRBV12-4 | TGTGCCAGCACCATGGGGACTAGCGGGGGGGATCAAGAAACCCAGTACTTC | CASTMGTSGGDQETQYF
TRBJ1-6 | . | . | TRBV30 | TGTGTCTGGGGGAGTGAGTGGCGTTCACCCCTCCACTTT | CVWGSEWRSPLHF
TRBJ2-1 | many | . | TRBV12-3/TRBV12-4 | TGTGCCAGCAGTACAAGACAGGGAGGGTATGAGCAGTTCTTC | CASSTRQGGYEQFF
TRBJ1-1 | few | . | TRBV4-2 | TGTGCCAGCAGCCAAGATCAAGGCCTCCCCATGAACACTGAAGCTTTCTTT | CASSQDQGLPMNTEAFF
TRBJ1-4 | few | . | TRBV7-9 | TGTGCCAACAGCGATCCCGGGACCGTGAATGAAAAACTGTTTTTT | CANSDPGTVNEKLFF
TRBJ1-6 | many | . | TRBV7-9 | TGTGCCAGCAGTCCACACACGGAAAGCTCCTATAATTCACCCCTCCACTTT | CASSPHTESSYNSPLHF
TRBJ1-6 | . | . | TRBV5-1 | TGCGCCAGCAGCCCTGACAGCGCTCGACCTTCCTCCTATAATTCACCCCTCCACTTT | CASSPDSARPSSYNSPLHF
TRBJ2-1 | many | TRBD1 | TRBV11-3 | TGTGCCAGCAGCTTAGGCCTAGGGACAGGGGGAAGCAATGAGCAGTTCTTC | CASSLGLGTGGSNEQFF
TRBJ2-5 | many | . | TRBV7-3 | TGTGCCAGCAGCCTTCAGTGGGGGGAGACCCAGTACTTC | CASSLQWGETQYF
TRBJ2-5 | . | . | TRBV6-2/TRBV6-3 | TGTGCCAGCATTCAACAGGGACAAGAGACCCAGTACTTC | CASIQQGQETQYF
TRBJ2-7 | many | TRBD2 | TRBV11-3 | TGTGCCAGCAGCTTCGGGGGGGCTGCCTACGAGCAGTACTTC | CASSFGGAAYEQYF
TRBJ2-1 | few | TRBD2 | TRBV15 | TGTGCCACCAGCAAAGCCCTAGCGGGGAAGGATGAGCAGTTCTTC | CATSKALAGKDEQFF
TRBJ2-6 | . | . | TRBV11-2 | TGTGCCAGCAGCCTAGCCTACTCTGGGGCCAACGTCCTGACTTTC | CASSLAYSGANVLTF
TRBJ2-7 | few | . | TRBV28 | TGTGCCAGCAGTCCTAGCACAGGGAACTACGAGCAGTACTTC | CASSPSTGNYEQYF
TRBJ1-1 | many | TRBD1 | TRBV12-5 | TGTGCTAGTGGTGGATCCGACAGGGGTGCTGAAGCTTTCTTT | CASGGSDRGAEAFF
TRBJ2-1 | many | TRBD2 | TRBV28 | TGTGCCAGCAGTTGGGCTAGCGGGGGGTCCTCCTACAATGAGCAGTTCTTC | CASSWASGGSSYNEQFF
TRBJ2-2 | . | TRBD2 | TRBV5-1 | TGCGCCAGCAGCTACGGGACTAGCGGGGGGTACACCGGGGAGCTGTTTTTT | CASSYGTSGGYTGELFF
TRBJ1-4 | many | . | TRBV5-1 | TGCGCCAGCACCGAAGACGGGTTTAATGAAAAACTGTTTTTT | CASTEDGFNEKLFF
TRBJ2-5 | many | TRBD1 | TRBV7-2 | TGTGCCAGCAGCTTAGCATTCGACAGGGCTGAGACCCAGTACTTC | CASSLAFDRAETQYF
TRBJ2-3 | many | TRBD1 | TRBV7-2 | TGTGCCAGCACGGACAGGGGGGGCACAGATACGCAGTATTTT | CASTDRGGTDTQYF
TRBJ2-7 | few | TRBD2 | TRBV19 | TGTGCCAGTAGTCCTGGGGGGGAGACCTACGAGCAGTACTTC | CASSPGGETYEQYF
TRBJ1-5 | few | . | TRBV3-1 | TGTGCCAGCAGCCAAGATTTGAGACAGCCCCAGCATTTT | CASSQDLRQPQHF
TRBJ2-7 | few | TRBD1 | TRBV9 | TGTGCCAGCAGCTCAGGAGGACAGGGAGCCCTCTACGAGCAGTACTTC | CASSSGGQGALYEQYF
TRBJ2-7 | many | TRBD1 | TRBV2 | TGTGCCAGCAAAGGGACAGCCGGCTCCTACGAGCAGTACTTC | CASKGTAGSYEQYF